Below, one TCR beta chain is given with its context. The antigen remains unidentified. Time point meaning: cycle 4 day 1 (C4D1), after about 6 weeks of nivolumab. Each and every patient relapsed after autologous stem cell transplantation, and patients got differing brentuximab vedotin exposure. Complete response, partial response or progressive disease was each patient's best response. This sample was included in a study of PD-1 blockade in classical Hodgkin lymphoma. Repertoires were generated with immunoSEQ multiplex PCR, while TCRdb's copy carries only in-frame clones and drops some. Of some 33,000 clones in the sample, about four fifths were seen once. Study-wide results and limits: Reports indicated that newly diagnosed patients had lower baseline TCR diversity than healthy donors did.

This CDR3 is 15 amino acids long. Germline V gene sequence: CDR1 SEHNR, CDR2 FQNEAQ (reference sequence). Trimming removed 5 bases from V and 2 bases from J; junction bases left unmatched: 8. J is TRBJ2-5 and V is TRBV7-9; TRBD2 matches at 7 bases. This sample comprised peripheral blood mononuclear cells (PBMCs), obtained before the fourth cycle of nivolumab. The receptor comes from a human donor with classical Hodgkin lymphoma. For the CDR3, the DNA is TGTGCCAGCAGCCAAGGACTAGAACGGCAAGAGACCCAGTACTTC. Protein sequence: CASSQGLERQETQYF.